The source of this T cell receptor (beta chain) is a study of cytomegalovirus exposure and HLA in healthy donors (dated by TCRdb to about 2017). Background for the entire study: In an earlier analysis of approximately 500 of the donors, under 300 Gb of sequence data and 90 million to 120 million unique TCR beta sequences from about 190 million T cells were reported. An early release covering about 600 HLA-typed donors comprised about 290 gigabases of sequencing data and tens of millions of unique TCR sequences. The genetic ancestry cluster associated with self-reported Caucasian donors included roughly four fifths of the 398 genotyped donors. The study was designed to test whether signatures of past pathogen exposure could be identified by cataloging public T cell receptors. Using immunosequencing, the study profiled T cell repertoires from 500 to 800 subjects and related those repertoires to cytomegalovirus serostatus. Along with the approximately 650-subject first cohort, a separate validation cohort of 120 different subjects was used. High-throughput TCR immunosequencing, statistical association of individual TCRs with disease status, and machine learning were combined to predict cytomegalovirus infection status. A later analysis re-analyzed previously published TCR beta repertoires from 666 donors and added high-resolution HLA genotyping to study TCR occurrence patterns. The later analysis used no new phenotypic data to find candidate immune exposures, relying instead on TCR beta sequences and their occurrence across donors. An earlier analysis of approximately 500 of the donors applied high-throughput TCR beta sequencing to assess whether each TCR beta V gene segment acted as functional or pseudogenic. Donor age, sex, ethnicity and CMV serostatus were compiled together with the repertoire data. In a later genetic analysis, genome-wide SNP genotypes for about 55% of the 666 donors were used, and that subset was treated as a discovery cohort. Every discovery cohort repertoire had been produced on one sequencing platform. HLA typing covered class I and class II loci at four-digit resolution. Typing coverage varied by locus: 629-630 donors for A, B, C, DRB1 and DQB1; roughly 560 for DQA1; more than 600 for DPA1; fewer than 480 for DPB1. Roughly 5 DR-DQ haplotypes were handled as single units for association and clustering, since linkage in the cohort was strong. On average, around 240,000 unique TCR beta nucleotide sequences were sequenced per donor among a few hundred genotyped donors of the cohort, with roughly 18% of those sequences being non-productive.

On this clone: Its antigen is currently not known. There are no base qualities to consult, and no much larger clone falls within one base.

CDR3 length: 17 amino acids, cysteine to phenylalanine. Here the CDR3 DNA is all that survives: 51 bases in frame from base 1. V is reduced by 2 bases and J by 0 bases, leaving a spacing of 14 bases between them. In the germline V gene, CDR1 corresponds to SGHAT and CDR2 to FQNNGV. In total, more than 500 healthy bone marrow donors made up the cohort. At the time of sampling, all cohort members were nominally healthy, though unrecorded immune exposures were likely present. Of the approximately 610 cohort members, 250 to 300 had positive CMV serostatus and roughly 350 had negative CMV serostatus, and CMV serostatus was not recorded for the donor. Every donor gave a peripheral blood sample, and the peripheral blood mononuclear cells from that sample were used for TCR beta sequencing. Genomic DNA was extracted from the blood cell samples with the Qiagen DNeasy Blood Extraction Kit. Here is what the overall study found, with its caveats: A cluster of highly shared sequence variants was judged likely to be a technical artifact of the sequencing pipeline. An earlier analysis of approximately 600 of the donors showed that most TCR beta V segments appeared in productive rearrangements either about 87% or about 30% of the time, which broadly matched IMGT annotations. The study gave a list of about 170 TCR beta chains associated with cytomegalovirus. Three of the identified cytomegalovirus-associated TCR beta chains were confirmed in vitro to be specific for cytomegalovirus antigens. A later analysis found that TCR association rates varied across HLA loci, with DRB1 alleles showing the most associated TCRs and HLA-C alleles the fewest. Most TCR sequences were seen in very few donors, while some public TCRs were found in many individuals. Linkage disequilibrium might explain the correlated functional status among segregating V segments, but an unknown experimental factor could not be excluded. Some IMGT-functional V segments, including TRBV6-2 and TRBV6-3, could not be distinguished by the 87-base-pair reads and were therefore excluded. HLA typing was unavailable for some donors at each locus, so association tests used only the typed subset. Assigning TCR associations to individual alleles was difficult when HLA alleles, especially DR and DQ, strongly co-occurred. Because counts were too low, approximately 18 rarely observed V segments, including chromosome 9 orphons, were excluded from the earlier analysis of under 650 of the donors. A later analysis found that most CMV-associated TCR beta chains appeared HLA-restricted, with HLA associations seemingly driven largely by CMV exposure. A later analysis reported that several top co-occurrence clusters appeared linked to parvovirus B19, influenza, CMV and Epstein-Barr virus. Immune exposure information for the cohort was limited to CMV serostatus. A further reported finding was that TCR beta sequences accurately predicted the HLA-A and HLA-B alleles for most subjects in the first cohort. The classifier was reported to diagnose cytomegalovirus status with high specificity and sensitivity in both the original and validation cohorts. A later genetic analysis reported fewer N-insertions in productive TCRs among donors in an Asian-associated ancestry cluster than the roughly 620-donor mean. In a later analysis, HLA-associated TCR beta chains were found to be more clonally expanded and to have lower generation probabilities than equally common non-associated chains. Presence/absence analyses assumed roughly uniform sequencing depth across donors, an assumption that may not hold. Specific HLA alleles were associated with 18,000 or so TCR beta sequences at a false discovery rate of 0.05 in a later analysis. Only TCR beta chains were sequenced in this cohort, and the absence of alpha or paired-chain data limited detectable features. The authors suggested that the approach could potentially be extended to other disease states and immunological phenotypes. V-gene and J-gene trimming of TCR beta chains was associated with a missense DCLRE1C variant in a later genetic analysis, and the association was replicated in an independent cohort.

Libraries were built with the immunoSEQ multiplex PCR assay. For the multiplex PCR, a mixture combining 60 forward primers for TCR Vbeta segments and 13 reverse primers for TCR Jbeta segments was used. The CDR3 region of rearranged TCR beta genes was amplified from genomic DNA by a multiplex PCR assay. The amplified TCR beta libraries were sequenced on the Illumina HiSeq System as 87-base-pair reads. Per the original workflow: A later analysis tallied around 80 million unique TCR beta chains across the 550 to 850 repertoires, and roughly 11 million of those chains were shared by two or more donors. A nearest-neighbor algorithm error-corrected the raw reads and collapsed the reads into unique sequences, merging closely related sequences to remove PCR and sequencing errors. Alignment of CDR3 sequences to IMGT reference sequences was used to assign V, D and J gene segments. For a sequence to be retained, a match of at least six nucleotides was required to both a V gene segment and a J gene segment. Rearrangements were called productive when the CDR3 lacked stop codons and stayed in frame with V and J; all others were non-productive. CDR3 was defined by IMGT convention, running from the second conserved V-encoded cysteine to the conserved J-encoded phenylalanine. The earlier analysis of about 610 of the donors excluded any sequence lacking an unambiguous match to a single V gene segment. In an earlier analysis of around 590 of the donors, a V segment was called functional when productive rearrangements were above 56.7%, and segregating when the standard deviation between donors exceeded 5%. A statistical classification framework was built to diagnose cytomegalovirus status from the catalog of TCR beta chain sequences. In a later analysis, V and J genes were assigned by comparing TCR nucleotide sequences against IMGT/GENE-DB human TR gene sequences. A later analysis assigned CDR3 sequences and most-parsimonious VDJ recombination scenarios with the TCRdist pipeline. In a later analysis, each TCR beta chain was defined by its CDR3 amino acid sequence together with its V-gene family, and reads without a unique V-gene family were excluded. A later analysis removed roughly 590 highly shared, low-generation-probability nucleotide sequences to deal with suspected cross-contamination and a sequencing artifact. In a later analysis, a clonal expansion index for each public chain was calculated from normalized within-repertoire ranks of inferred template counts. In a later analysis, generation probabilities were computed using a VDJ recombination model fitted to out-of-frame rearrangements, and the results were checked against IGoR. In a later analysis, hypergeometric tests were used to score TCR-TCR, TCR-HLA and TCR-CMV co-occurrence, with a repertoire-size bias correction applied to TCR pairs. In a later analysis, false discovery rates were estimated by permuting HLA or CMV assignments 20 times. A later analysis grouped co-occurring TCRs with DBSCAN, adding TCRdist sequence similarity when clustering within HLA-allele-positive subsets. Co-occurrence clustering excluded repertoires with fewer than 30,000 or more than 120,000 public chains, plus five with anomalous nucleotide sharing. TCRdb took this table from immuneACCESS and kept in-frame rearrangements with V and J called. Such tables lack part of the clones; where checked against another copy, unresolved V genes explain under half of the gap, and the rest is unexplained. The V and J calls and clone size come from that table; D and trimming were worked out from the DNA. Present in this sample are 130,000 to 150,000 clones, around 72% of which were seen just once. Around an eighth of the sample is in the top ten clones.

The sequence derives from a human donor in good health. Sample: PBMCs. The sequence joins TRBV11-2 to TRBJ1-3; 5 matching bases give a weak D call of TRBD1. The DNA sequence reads TGTGCCAGCAGCTTATCGATACAGGAGACCTCTGGAAACACCATATATTTT. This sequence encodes CASSLSIQETSGNTIYF.